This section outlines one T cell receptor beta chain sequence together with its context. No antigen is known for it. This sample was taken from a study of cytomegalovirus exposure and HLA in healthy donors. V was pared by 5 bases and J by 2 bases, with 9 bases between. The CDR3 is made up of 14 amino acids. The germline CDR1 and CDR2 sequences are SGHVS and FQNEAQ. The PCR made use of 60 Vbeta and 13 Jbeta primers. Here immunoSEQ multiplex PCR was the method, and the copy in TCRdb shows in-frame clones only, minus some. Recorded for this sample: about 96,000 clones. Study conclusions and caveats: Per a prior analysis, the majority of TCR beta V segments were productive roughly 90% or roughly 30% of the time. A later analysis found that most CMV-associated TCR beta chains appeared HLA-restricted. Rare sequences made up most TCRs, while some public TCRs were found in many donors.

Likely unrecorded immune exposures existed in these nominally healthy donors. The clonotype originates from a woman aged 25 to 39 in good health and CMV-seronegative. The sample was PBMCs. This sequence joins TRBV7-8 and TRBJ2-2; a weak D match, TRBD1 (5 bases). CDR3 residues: CASSPTANTGELFF. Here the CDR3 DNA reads TGTGCCAGCAGCCCGACAGCTAACACCGGGGAGCTGTTTTTT.